The 22 T cell receptor beta chains below all came from one sample that was sequenced in a study of blood T cell repertoires in COVID-19. The data were produced by immunoSEQ multiplex PCR, yet TCRdb's version contains in-frame clones alone and is incomplete. The sample carries some 150,000 clones, 70% to 85% recorded once. The source material was peripheral blood. The receptors come from a man between 60 and 75 years old who had recovered from COVID-19.

The rearrangement joins TRBV30 to TRBJ1-5; tentative D call: TRBD1 (6 bases). The germline V gene encodes CDR1 GTSNPN and CDR2 SVGIG (reference sequence). This CDR3 has 16 amino acids. V was trimmed by 4 bases and J by 0 bases, leaving 16 bases between them. The CDR3: CAWTRGGWNSNQPQHF. Written as DNA, the CDR3 is TGTGCCTGGACTAGGGGGGGCTGGAATAGCAATCAGCCCCAGCATTTT.

The V gene is TRBV6-1, the J gene TRBJ2-3, with no clear D. Per germline, CDR1 MNHNS and CDR2 SASEGT. This CDR3 is 18 amino acids long. Trimming took off 2 bases at V and 1 base at J, with 19 bases between the two ends. In DNA form, the CDR3 reads TGTGCCAGCAGTGAAATGTTCCCCTTTGGTAGTGGCACAGATACGCAGTATTTT. It translates to CASSEMFPFGSGTDTQYF.

A single count supports this clone. The J gene is TRBJ1-1, the V gene TRBV29-1; D remains ambiguous. Deletions cut 4 bases from V and 0 bases from J, with 9 bases between. CDR3 length: 13 amino acids. The germline V gene has CDR1 SQVTM and CDR2 ANQGSEA. The CDR3 sequence is CSVGSGVNTEAFF. CDR3 sequence (DNA): TGCAGCGTTGGCAGCGGGGTGAACACTGAAGCTTTCTTT.

The chain recombines TRBV5-5 with TRBJ2-7; 7 nucleotides align to TRBD1. The length of the CDR3 is 15 residues. The germline V gene has CDR1 SGHKS and CDR2 YYEKEE (reference sequence). Germline trimming cut 0 bases from V and 3 bases from J; bases unmatched to any gene: 6. The DNA of the CDR3 is TGTGCCAGCAGCTTGGTAGGGACAGCACACTACGAGCAGTACTTC. It yields the protein CASSLVGTAHYEQYF. Filled out from reference TRBV5-5 and TRBJ2-7, the complete variable domain reads DAGVTQSPTHLIKTRGQQVTLRCSPISGHKSVSWYQQVLGQGPQFIFQYYEKEERGRGNFPDRFSARQFPNYSSELNVNALLLGDSALYLCASSLVGTAHYEQYFGPGTRLTVT.

This rearrangement joins TRBV9 to TRBJ2-3; no clear D gene. V was pared by 1 base and J by 2 bases, with 14 bases between. CDR3 size: 16 residues. Germline-derived CDR1 and CDR2 are SGDLS and YYNGEE. The CDR3 nucleotides read TGTGCCAGCAGCGTATCGGCGGCCCAAAACACAGATACGCAGTATTTT. It codes for CASSVSAAQNTDTQYF.

The chain links TRBV7-3 to TRBJ2-7; perhaps TRBD2 as D (6 bases). Germline CDR1 reads SGHTA; CDR2 reads FQGTGA. CDR3 length: 15 amino acids. The V end was cut by 2 bases, the J end by 7 bases, with 18 bases between. CDR3 amino acids: CASSLSGGEAKEQYF. In nucleotides, the CDR3 is TGTGCCAGCAGCTTATCCGGCGGGGAGGCCAAGGAGCAGTACTTC.

This clone was picked up one time. In the same sample, other DNA sequences code for this CDR3. The rearrangement uses TRBV5-1 and TRBJ2-7; tentatively, D is TRBD2 (6 bases). The CDR3 loop spans 14 amino acids. Trimming removed 4 bases from V and 2 bases from J, with 13 bases in between. Germline V CDR1 and CDR2: SGHRS, YFSETQ. Here the CDR3 DNA reads TGCGCCAGCAGCGGCGGGACTGGCGCCTACGAGCAGTACTTC. Its protein is CASSGGTGAYEQYF.

This chain's CDR3 is CARRGSSNYGYTF. In nucleotides, the CDR3 is TGTGCCCGAAGGGGAAGTTCTAACTATGGCTACACCTTC. The chain has TRBV30 and TRBJ1-2; a weak D match, TRBD1 (5 bases). The CDR3 sequence is 13 residues long. The ends were cut back, 8 bases at V and 0 bases at J, with 13 bases in the middle. The V gene's germline CDR1 is GTSNPN and CDR2 SVGIG (reference sequence).

CDR3 region: CASSLTGAWNEQFF. Written as DNA, the CDR3 is TGTGCCAGCAGTTTAACAGGAGCTTGGAATGAGCAGTTCTTC. The chain carries TRBV27 and TRBJ2-1; D is perhaps TRBD1 (5 bases). The germline gives CDR1 MNHEY, CDR2 SMNVEV (reference sequence). V was pared by 2 bases and J by 7 bases, with 12 bases between. This CDR3 is 14 amino acids long.

The gene calls are TRBV2 and TRBJ1-1, with 7 nucleotides matching TRBD1. V shed 6 bases and J 4 bases; nucleotides not matched to a gene: 8. The CDR3 runs 14 residues. Germline loops: CDR1 SNHLY, CDR2 FYNNEI. In DNA, the CDR3 is TGTGCCAGCAGGACCCTCCCAGGGGGCACTGAAGCTTTCTTT. Translating gives CASRTLPGGTEAFF. The whole variable domain, filled in from reference TRBV2 and TRBJ1-1, reads EPEVTQTPSHQVTQMGQEVILRCVPISNHLYFYWYRQILGQKVEFLVSFYNNEISEKSEIFDDQFSVERPDGSNFTLKIRSTKLEDSAMYFCASRTLPGGTEAFFGQGTRLTVV.

This clone was seen a few times. The chain has TRBV7-8 and TRBJ1-3; a weak D match, TRBD1 (5 bases). The V and J ends lost 1 base and 0 bases respectively, with 7 bases between them. CDR1 is SGHVS, CDR2 FQNEAQ, per germline. The CDR3 totals 15 residues. The CDR3 region has the DNA TGTGCCAGCAGCTTAGGCGACAGCTCTGGAAACACCATATATTTT. Amino acids: CASSLGDSSGNTIYF.

This sequence joins TRBV18 and TRBJ1-5, with D possibly matching TRBD1 (5 bases). From germline, CDR1 is KGHSH and CDR2 LQKENI. The CDR3 runs 14 residues. Trimming removed 1 base from V and 2 bases from J, with 6 bases in between. CDR3 DNA: TGTGCCAGCTCACCACTACAGGGCAATCAGCCCCAGCATTTT. Protein sequence: CASSPLQGNQPQHF. Full variable domain (missing parts from reference TRBV18 and TRBJ1-5): NAGVMQNPRHLVRRRGQEARLRCSPMKGHSHVYWYRQLPEEGLKFMVYLQKENIIDESGMPKERFSAEFPKEGPSILRIQQVVRGDSAAYFCASSPLQGNQPQHFGDGTRLSIL.

This chain uses TRBV7-2 with TRBJ2-3; 15 bases fit TRBD2. The CDR3 is made up of 18 amino acids. Per the germline V gene, CDR1 is SGHTA and CDR2 is FQGNSA. Trimming at V came to 4 bases and at J to 5 bases, leaving 10 bases not matched to a gene. In DNA form, the CDR3 reads TGTGCCAGCAGCTCACTCGGACTAGCGGGGGGGCTTGTAGATACGCAGTATTTT. Translation: CASSSLGLAGGLVDTQYF.

J is TRBJ2-5 and V is TRBV4-1; 14 bases are shared with TRBD2. CDR3 length equals 16 residues. Trimming at V came to 4 bases and at J to 1 base, leaving 2 bases not matched to a gene. Germline V gene lookup returns CDR1 MGHRA and CDR2 YSYEKL. In DNA form, the CDR3 reads TGCGCCAGCAGCCGCGGGACTAGCGGGGGCCAAGAGACCCAGTACTTC. Translated: CASSRGTSGGQETQYF.

The chain employs TRBV20-1 and TRBJ2-5, with D perhaps matching TRBD1 (5 bases). Deletions cut 6 bases from V and 5 bases from J, with 10 bases between. The germline V gene has CDR1 DFQATT and CDR2 SNEGSKA (reference sequence). This CDR3 region has 11 residues. CDR3 sequence: CSAGVRETQYF. For the CDR3, the DNA is TGCAGTGCAGGGGTTAGGGAGACCCAGTACTTC.

This clone has a handful of counts. V gene TRBV7-9 combines with J gene TRBJ2-2, with D possibly TRBD2 on 5 matching bases. Germline assignment: CDR1 SEHNR and CDR2 FQNEAQ (reference sequence). V lost 8 bases, J lost 6 bases, and 22 bases lay in between. The CDR3 loop spans 16 amino acids. CDR3 loop: CASGPDSSMRAGELFF. The CDR3 DNA follows: TGTGCCAGCGGACCGGATAGTAGCATGAGGGCCGGGGAGCTGTTTTTT.

The chain combines TRBV6-5 with TRBJ2-3; TRBD1 aligns across 8 bases. V was clipped by 6 bases and J by 1 base; unmatched bases: 6. The CDR3 runs to 15 residues. Germline CDR1 MNHEY, CDR2 SVGAGI. The CDR3 here is CASSLQGDRTDTQYF. The DNA of the CDR3 is TGTGCCAGCAGCTTACAGGGGGATCGCACAGATACGCAGTATTTT.

This clone has only a few counts. Mismatch with germline at one junction end may stem from a read error. V gene TRBV2 combines with J gene TRBJ1-5; D is perhaps TRBD1 (6 bases). The germline gives CDR1 SNHLY, CDR2 FYNNEI. CDR3 length equals 11 residues. Here the CDR3 reads CASSDPDRAYF. The CDR3 DNA is TGTGCCAGCAGTGATCCGGACAGAGCGTATTTT.

This chain connects TRBV9 to TRBJ2-1; D gene unclear. The germline gives CDR1 SGDLS, CDR2 YYNGEE. The V gene lost 4 bases and the J gene lost 0 bases, with 11 bases spanning the gap. This CDR3 is 15 amino acids long. The CDR3 nucleotides are TGTGCCAGCAGCCCATTTGCTAGCTCCTACAATGAGCAGTTCTTC. Residues: CASSPFASSYNEQFF.

The count of this clone is one. CDR3 nucleotide sequence: TGTGCCAGCAGTTTAAATCCCGACAGGGGAAGGAATCAGCCCCAGCATTTT. Amino acid sequence: CASSLNPDRGRNQPQHF. The chain combines TRBV27 with TRBJ1-5, with 8 nucleotides matching TRBD1. Germline V gives CDR1 MNHEY, CDR2 SMNVEV (reference sequence). This CDR3 contains 17 residues. Trimming removed 2 bases from V and 4 bases from J; junction bases left unmatched: 10.

The gene calls are TRBV6-1 and TRBJ2-1; 11 positions agree with TRBD2. V was pared by 4 bases and J by 2 bases, with 4 bases of the junction left unmatched. The CDR3 is 16 amino acids. Germline V CDR1 and CDR2: MNHNS, SASEGT. The CDR3 spells CASSGSSGGTYNEQFF. The CDR3, as DNA: TGTGCCAGCAGTGGGTCTAGCGGGGGGACCTACAATGAGCAGTTCTTC.

The chain uses TRBV21-1 and TRBJ1-5. TRBV21-1 is a recognized pseudogene. There are 17 residues in the CDR3. CDR3 in DNA: TGTGCCAGCAGCAAAGGGCGGGCTAGCGGGCACAATCAGCCCCAGCATTTT. Its translation: CASSKGRASGHNQPQHF.